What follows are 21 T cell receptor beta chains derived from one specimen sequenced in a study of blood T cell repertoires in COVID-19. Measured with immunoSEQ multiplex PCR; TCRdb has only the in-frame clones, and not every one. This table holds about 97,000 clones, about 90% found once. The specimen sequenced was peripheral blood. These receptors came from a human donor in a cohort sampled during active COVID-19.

The chain's CDR3 is CAISETGVREKLFF. DNA of the CDR3: TGTGCCATCAGTGAGACAGGGGTCAGGGAAAAACTGTTTTTT. The chain uses TRBV10-3 and TRBJ1-4; 7 bases match TRBD1. Per germline, CDR1 ENHRY and CDR2 SYGVKD. The ends lost 2 bases at V and 8 bases at J; junction bases unmatched: 5. The CDR3 loop spans 14 amino acids.

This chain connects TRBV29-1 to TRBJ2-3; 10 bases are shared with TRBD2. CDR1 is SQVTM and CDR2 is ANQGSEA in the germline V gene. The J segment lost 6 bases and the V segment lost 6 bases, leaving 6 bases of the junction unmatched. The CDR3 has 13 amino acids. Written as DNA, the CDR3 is TGCAGCGTAAGCGGGAGGGGCGGGGATACGCAGTATTTT. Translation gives CSVSGRGGDTQYF.

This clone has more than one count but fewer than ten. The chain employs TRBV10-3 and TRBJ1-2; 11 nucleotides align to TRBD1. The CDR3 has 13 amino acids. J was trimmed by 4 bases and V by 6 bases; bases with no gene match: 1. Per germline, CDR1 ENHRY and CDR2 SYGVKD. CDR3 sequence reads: CAIRGQGVYGYTF. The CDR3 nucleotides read TGTGCCATCAGGGGACAGGGGGTCTATGGCTACACCTTC.

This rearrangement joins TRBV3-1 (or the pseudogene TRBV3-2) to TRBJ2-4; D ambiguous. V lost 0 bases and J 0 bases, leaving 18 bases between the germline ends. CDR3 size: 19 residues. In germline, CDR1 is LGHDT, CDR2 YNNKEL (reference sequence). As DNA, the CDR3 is TGTGCCAGCAGCCAAGATTTAACTTGGCTAGTAGCAGCCAAAAACATTCAGTACTTC. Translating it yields CASSQDLTWLVAAKNIQYF.

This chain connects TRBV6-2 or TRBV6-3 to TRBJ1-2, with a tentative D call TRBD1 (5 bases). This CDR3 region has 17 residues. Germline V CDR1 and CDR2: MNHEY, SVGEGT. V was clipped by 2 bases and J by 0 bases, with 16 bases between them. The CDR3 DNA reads TGTGCCAGCAGTTACGCCCTCCGACAGCGTGCTAACTATGGCTACACCTTC. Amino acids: CASSYALRQRANYGYTF.

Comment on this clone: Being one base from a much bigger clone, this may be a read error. CDR3 sequence (DNA): TGTGCCAGCAGTTTATCAGGGAGGATGGCCGGGGAGCTGTTTTTT. Translated, it gives CASSLSGRMAGELFF. The gene calls are TRBV27 and TRBJ2-2, with TRBD2 as a possible D gene (6 bases). The V gene's germline CDR1 is MNHEY and CDR2 SMNVEV (reference sequence). The length of the CDR3 is 15 residues. Between the trimmed V and J ends, which lost 0 bases and 6 bases, there was a span of 11 bases.

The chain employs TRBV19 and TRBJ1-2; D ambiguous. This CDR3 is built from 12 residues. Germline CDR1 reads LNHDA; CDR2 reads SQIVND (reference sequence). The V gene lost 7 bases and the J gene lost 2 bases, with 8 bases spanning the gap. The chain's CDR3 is CASTGRNYGYTF. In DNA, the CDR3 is TGTGCCAGTACCGGCAGGAACTATGGCTACACCTTC.

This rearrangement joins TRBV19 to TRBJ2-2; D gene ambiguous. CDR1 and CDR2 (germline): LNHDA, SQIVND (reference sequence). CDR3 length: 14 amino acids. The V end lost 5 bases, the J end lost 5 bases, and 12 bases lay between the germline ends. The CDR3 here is CASSVLTTTGELFF. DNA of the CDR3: TGTGCCAGTAGTGTGCTAACGACAACCGGGGAGCTGTTTTTT.

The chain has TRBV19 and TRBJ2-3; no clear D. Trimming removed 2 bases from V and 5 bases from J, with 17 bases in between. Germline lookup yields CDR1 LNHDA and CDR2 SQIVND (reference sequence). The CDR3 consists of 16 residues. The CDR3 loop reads CASSINYRPRIDTQYF. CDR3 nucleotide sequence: TGTGCCAGTAGTATAAACTACCGTCCGAGGATAGATACGCAGTATTTT.

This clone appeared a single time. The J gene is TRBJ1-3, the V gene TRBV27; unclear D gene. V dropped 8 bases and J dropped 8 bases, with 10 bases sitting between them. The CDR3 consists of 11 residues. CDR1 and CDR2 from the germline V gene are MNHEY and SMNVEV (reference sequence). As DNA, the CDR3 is TGTGCCAGCCCTCCCCGGGACACCATATATTTT. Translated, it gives CASPPRDTIYF.

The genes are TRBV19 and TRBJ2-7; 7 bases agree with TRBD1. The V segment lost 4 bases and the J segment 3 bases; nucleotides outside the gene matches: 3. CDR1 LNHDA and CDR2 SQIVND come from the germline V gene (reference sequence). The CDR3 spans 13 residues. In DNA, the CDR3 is TGTGCCAGTAGTACCGCAGGGGGCTACGAGCAGTACTTC. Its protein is CASSTAGGYEQYF. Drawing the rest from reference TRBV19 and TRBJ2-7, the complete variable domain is DGGITQSPKYLFRKEGQNVTLSCEQNLNHDAMYWYRQDPGQGLRLIYYSQIVNDFQKGDIAEGYSVSREKKESFPLTVTSAQKNPTAFYLCASSTAGGYEQYFGPGTRLTVT.

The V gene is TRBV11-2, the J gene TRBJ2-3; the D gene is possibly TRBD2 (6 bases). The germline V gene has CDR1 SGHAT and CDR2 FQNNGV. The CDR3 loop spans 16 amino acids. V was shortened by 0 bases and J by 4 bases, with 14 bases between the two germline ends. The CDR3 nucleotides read TGTGCCAGCAGCTTAGATCGGACGGGAGATGCAGATACGCAGTATTTT. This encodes CASSLDRTGDADTQYF.

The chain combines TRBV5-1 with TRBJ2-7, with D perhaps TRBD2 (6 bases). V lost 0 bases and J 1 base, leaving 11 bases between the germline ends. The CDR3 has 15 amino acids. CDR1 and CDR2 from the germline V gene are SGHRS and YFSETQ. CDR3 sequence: CASSLAGTASYEQYF. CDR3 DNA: TGCGCCAGCAGCTTGGCCGGGACTGCATCCTACGAGCAGTACTTC.

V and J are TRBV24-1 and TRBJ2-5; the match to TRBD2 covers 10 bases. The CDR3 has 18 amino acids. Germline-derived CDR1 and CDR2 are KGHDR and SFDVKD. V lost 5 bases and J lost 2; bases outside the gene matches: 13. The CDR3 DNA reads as TGTGCCACCAGTGTTCCCCTAGCGGGAGCGGGGAAACAAGAGACCCAGTACTTC. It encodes CATSVPLAGAGKQETQYF.

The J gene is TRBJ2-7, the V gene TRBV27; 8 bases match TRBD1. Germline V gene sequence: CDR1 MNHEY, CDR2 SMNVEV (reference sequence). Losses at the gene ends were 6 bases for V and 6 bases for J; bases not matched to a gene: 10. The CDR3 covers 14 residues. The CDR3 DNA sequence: TGTGCCAGCAGCACAGGGACAGGAGCAGGCGAGCAGTACTTC. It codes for CASSTGTGAGEQYF.

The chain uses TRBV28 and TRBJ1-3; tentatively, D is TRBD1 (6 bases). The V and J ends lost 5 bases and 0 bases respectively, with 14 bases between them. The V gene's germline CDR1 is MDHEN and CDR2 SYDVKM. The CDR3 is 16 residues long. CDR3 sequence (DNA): TGTGCCAGCAGTCCGGCCGGGACACCCTCTGGAAACACCATATATTTT. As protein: CASSPAGTPSGNTIYF.

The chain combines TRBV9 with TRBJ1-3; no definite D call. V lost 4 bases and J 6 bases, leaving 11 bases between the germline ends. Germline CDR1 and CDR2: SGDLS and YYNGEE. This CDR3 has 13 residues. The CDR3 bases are TGTGCCAGCAGCCGCCAGATTGAAAACACCATATATTTT. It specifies CASSRQIENTIYF.

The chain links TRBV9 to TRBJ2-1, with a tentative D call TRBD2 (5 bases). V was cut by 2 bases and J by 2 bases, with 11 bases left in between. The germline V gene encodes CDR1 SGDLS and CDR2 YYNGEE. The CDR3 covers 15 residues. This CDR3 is CASSVGTGTYNEQFF. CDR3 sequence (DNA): TGTGCCAGCAGCGTGGGAACGGGAACCTACAATGAGCAGTTCTTC.

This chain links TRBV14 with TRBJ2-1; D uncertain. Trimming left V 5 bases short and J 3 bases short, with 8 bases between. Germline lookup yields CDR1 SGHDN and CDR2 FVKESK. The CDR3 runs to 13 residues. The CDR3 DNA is TGTGCCAGCAGCGGTACCTACTACAATGAGCAGTTCTTC. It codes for CASSGTYYNEQFF.

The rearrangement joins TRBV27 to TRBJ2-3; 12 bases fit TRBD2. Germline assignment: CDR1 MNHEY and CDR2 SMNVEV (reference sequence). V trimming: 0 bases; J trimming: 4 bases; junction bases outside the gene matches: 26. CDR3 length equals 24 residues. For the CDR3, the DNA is TGTGCCAGCAGTTTATCCCGCTTGCTAGCGGGAGGGCGGGCCCCCGGGCCTCTTGCAGATACGCAGTATTTT. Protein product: CASSLSRLLAGGRAPGPLADTQYF.

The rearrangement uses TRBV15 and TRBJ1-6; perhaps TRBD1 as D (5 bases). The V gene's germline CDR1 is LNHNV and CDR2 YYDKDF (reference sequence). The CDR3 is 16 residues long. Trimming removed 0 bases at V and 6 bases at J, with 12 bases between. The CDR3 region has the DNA TGTGCCACCAGCAGAGATCCCCAGGGCGTTAATTCACCCCTCCACTTT. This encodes CATSRDPQGVNSPLHF. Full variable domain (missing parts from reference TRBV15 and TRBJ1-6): DAMVIQNPRYQVTQFGKPVTLSCSQTLNHNVMYWYQQKSSQAPKLLFHYYDKDFNNEADTPDNFQSRRPNTSFCFLDIRSPGLGDTAMYLCATSRDPQGVNSPLHFGNGTRLTVT.